This TCR beta chain was recovered during a study of T cell responses to AZD1222 COVID-19 vaccine. Unmatched junction bases numbered 5, after V lost 3 bases and J lost 6 bases. Germline loops: CDR1 LNHDA, CDR2 SQIVND (reference sequence). This CDR3 has 14 residues. The assay was immunoSEQ multiplex PCR, and TCRdb's table has in-frame clones only and misses some. The data hold some 140,000 clones, with less than 90% observed a single time. This sequence was found in an adult in good health. Sequencing was performed on peripheral blood, taken on day 0 of AZD1222 vaccination. The V and J genes are TRBV19 and TRBJ1-2; 9 nucleotides line up with TRBD1. CDR3 sequence: CASSILQGANGYTF. As DNA, the CDR3 is TGTGCCAGTAGTATCCTACAGGGGGCCAATGGCTACACCTTC. Looking up the rest from reference TRBV19 and TRBJ1-2 gives the full variable domain: DGGITQSPKYLFRKEGQNVTLSCEQNLNHDAMYWYRQDPGQGLRLIYYSQIVNDFQKGDIAEGYSVSREKKESFPLTVTSAQKNPTAFYLCASSILQGANGYTFGSGTRLTVV.